This TCR beta chain was found in a study of a mutant IDH1 vaccine in newly diagnosed glioma. Study information: Most had both radiotherapy and temozolomide beforehand; others had only one.

A remark on this clone: Its matching antigen is unknown.

The CDR3 extends over 14 amino acids. Trimming removed 0 bases at V and 10 bases at J, with 13 bases between. In germline, CDR1 is MNHEY, CDR2 SMNVEV (reference sequence). Time point in this sample: week 47, end of study. The investigators gave 300 ug of mutant IDH1 20-mer peptide in each vaccine dose, together with topical imiquimod. The data were produced by immunoSEQ multiplex PCR, yet TCRdb's version contains in-frame clones alone and is incomplete. The table lists around 50,000 clones, roughly 83% of them singletons. This specimen consisted of PBMCs, obtained from a glioma patient whose treatment included an IDH1 peptide vaccine. This chain connects TRBV27 to TRBJ2-1, with D unresolved. This receptor was obtained from a woman aged 25 to 39 with glioma. Some clones in this sample may be carry-over from other donors' samples. The CDR3 nucleotides read TGTGCCAGCAGTTTATCCCCCAAAAGCGTGGAGCAGTTCTTC. Translating it yields CASSLSPKSVEQFF.